The clone carrying this T cell receptor (beta chain) occurred a few times. Its antigen is unidentified. TCRdb reanalysed the RT-PCR reads using MiXCR and keeps one entry per CDR3 protein. Among around 750,000 distinct CDR3 sequences listed, 21% were seen once. The V segment lost 6 bases and the J segment 0 bases; nucleotides outside the gene matches: 8. The CDR3 totals 15 residues. The data are from a study of response to subunit inactivated influenza vaccine. Study conclusions and caveats: The authors suggested that few new T cells are recruited per seasonal influenza vaccination.

The sequencing here drew on PBMCs from blood, taken roughly 5 days after vaccination. The sequence derives from a middle-aged man who received an inactivated influenza vaccine. The chain carries TRBV12-3 or TRBV12-4 and TRBJ2-7; 7 nucleotides align to TRBD2. The CDR3 coding sequence is TGTGCCAGCAGGCCCCTAGCGGCAAGCTCCTACGAGCAGTACTTC. Translated: CASRPLAASSYEQYF.